This record concerns one T cell receptor beta chain sequence. The CDR3 loop spans 12 amino acids. CDR1 is SNHLY, CDR2 FYNNEI, per germline. Trimming pared 9 bases from V and 1 base from J, leaving 9 bases between. This entry is derived from a study of T cell changes during pregnancy in multiple sclerosis. Sequenced by immunoSEQ multiplex PCR; TCRdb stores in-frame clones only, minus some. Among some 60,000 clones, 85% to 95% were seen once, and the ten largest hold 3.6%. This receptor was taken from a female donor in good health, enrolled as a control in a pregnancy study. The chain has TRBV2 and TRBJ1-1; D not resolved. The specimen was peripheral blood, collected after pregnancy. The DNA of the CDR3 is TGTGCCAGAAATCGGGAGAACACTGAAGCTTTCTTT. It translates to CARNRENTEAFF.